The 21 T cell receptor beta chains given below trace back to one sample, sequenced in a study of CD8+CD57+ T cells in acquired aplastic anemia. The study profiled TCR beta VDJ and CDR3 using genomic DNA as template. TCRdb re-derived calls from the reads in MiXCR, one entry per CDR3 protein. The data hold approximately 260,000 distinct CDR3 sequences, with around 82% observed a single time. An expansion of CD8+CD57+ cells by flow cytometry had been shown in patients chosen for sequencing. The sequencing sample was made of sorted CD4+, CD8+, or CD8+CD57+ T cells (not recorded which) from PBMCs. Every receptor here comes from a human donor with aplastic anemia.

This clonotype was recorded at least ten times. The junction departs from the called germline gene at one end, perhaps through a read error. CDR3 in amino acids: CASSLAHGTKETQF. In DNA form, the CDR3 reads TGTGCCAGCAGCTTAGCCCACGGGACAAAAGAGACCCAGTTT. The chain combines TRBV7-6 with TRBJ2-3; the D gene is possibly TRBD1 (6 bases). The V gene's germline CDR1 is SGHVS and CDR2 FNYEAQ. This CDR3 contains 14 residues.

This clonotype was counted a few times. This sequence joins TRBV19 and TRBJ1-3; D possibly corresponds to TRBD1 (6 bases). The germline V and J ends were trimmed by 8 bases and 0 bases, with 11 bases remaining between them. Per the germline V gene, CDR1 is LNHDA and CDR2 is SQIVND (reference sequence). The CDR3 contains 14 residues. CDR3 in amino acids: CASCPGASGNTIYF. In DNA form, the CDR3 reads TGTGCCAGTTGCCCAGGGGCCTCTGGAAACACCATATATTTT.

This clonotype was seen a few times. CDR3: CASRTGLAYEQYF. CDR3 sequence (DNA): TGTGCCAGCAGGACGGGACTAGCATACGAGCAGTACTTC. The chain joins TRBV6-4 to TRBJ2-7; 9 positions agree with TRBD2. V shed 6 bases and J 4 bases; nucleotides not matched to a gene: 4. The length of the CDR3 is 13 residues. The germline V gene encodes CDR1 MRHNA and CDR2 SNTAGT.

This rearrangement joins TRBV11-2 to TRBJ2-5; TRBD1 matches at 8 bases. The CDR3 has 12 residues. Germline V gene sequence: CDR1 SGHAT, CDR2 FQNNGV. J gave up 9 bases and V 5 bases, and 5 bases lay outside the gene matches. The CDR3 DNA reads TGTGCCAGCAGCCCCCAACAGGGGGCCCAGTACTTC. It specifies CASSPQQGAQYF.

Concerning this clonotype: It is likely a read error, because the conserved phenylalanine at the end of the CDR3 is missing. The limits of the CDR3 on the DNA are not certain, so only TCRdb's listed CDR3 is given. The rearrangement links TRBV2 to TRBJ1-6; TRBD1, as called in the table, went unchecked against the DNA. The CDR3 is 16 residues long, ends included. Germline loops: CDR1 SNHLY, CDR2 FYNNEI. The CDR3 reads CASGADSASSHYLGPV.

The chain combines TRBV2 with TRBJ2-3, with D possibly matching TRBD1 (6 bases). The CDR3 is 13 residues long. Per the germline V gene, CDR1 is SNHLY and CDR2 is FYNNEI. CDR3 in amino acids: CGRGLGGTDTQYF. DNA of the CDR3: TGTGGCAGGGGCCTCGGGGGCACAGATACGCAGTATTTT.

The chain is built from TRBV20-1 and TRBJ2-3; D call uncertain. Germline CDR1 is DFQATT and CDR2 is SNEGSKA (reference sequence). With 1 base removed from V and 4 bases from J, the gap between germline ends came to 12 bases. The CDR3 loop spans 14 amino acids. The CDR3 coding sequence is TGCAGTGCTAGAGCACCTCGCGAGCCAGATACGCAGTATTTT. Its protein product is CSARAPREPDTQYF.

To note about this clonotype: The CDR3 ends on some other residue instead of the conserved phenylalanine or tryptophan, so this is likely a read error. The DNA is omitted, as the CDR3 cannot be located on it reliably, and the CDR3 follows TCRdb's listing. CDR3 residues: CASGEGGVDTEDFV. The chain couples TRBV2 to TRBJ1-1; the table calls TRBD1, which could not be checked here. From its first to its last residue, the CDR3 has 14 amino acids. Per the germline V gene, CDR1 is SNHLY and CDR2 is FYNNEI.

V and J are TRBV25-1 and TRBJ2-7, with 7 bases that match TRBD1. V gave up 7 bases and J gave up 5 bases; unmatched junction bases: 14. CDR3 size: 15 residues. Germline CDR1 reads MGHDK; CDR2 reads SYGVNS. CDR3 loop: CASTKSGTVINEQYF. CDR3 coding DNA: TGTGCCAGCACAAAGTCCGGGACAGTTATCAACGAGCAGTACTTC.

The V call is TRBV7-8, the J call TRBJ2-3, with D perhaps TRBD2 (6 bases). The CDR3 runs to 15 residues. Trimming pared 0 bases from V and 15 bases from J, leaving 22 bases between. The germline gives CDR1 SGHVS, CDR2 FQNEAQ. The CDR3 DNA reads TGTGCCAGCAGCTTAGCGGGAGGTCCCGAAGCGCAGTATTATTTT. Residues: CASSLAGGPEAQYYF.

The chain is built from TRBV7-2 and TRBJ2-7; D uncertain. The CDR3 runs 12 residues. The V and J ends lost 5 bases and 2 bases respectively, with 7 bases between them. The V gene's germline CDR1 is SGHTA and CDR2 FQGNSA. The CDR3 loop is CASSLQAYEQYF. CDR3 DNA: TGTGCCAGCAGCCTACAAGCCTACGAGCAGTACTTC.

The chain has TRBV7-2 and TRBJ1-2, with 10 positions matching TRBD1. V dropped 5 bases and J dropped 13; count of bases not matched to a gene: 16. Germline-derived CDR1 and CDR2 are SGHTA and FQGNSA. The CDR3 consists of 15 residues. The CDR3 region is CASSPGTGDNSGTTF. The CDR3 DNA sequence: TGTGCCAGCAGCCCCGGGACAGGGGATAACTCAGGTACCACCTTC.

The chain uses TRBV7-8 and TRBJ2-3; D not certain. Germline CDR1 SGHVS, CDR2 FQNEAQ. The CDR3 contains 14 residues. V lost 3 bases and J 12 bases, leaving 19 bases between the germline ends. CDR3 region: CASSFPRDGEAQYF. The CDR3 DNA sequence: TGTGCCAGCAGCTTTCCTCGAGACGGCGAAGCCCAGTATTTT. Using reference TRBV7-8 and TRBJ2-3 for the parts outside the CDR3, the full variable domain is GAGVSQSPRYKVAKRGQDVALRCDPISGHVSLFWYQQALGQGPEFLTYFQNEAQLDKSGLPSDRFFAERPEGSVSTLKIQRTQQEDSAVYLCASSFPRDGEAQYFGPGTRLTVL.

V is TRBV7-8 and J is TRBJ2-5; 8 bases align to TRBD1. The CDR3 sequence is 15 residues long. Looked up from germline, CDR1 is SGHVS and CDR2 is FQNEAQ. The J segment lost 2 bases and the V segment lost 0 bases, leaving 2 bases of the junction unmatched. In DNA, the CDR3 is TGTGCCAGCAGCTTAGCGGGACAGGTTCAAGAGACCCAGTACTTC. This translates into CASSLAGQVQETQYF.

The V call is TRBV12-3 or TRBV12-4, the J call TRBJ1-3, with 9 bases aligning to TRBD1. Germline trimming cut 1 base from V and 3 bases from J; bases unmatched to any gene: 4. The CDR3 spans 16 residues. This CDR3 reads CASSLVGQGFGNTIYF. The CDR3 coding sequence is TGTGCCAGCAGTTTAGTGGGACAGGGATTTGGAAACACCATATATTTT.

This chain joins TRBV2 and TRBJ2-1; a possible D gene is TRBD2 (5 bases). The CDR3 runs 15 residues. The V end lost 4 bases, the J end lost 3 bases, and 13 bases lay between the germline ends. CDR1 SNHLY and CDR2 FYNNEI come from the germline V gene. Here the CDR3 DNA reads TGTGCCAGCAGTGCGTTAGGACGGGACTACAATGAGCAGTTCTTC. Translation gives CASSALGRDYNEQFF.

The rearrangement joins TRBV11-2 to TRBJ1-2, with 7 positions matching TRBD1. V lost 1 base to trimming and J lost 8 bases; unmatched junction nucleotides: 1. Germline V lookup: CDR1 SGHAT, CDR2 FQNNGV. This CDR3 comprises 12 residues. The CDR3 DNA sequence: TGTGCCAGCAGCTTAGCGGGACAGGGCTACACCTTC. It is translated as CASSLAGQGYTF.

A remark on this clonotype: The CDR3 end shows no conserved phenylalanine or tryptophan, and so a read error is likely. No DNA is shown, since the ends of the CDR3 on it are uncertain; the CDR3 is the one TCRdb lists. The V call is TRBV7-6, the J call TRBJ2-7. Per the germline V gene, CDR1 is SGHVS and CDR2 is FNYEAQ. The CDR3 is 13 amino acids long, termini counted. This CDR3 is CASSLGSYNEQLH.

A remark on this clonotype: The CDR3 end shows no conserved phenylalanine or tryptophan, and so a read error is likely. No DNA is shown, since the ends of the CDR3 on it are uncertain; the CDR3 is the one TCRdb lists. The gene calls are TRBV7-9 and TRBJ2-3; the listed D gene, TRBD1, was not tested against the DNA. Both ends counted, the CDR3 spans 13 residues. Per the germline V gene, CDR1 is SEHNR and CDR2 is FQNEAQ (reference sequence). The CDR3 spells CASGEGGRDTANV.

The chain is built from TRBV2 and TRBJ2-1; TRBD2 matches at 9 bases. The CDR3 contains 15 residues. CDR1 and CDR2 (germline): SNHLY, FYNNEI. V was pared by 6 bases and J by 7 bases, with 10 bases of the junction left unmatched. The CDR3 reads CASSNSGGAGNEQFF. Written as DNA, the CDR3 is TGTGCCAGCAGCAATAGCGGGGGCGCCGGAAATGAGCAGTTCTTC.

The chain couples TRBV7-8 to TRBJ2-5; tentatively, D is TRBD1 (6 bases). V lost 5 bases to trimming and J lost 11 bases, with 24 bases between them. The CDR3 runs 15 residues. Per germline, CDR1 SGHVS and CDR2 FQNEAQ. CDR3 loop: CASSPQGTWGAKQYF. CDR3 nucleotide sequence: TGTGCCAGCAGCCCACAGGGAACCTGGGGAGCGAAGCAGTACTTC.